The clone carrying this T cell receptor beta chain was counted ten times or more. V dropped 4 bases and J dropped 0; count of bases not matched to a gene: 9. The germline gives CDR1 MNHEY, CDR2 SMNVEV (reference sequence). The CDR3 totals 17 residues. The sample comes from a study of regulatory T cells in long-lasting Graves disease. Time point reported: newly diagnosed GD, antithyroid drugs for less than 3 months. RNA isolated from PBMCs was used to make the TCR library. Arm-PCR of CDR3 regions and iRepertoire HTBI primers were used to build TCR beta libraries. Each CDR3 protein is one row after TCRdb ran MiXCR on the multiplex PCR reads. The sample contains 510,000 or so distinct CDR3 sequences, 12% of which appear only once. The same data also went into a second study, on T cells in Graves' hyperthyroidism and ophthalmopathy.

The clonotype originates from a woman under 40 with Graves disease. This chain joins TRBV27 and TRBJ2-1; 7 bases line up with TRBD2. The specimen was peripheral blood mononuclear cells (PBMCs), collected at new diagnosis, from a patient treated with antithyroid drugs. This CDR3 reads CASSYHPGGLSYNEQFF. The CDR3 region has the DNA TGTGCCAGCAGTTACCATCCGGGGGGACTCTCCTACAATGAGCAGTTCTTC.